A single sample gave rise to the 21 T cell receptor beta chains below, sequenced in a study of blood T cells in healthy people across ages. With a J-beta primer mix and a sample-barcoded 5' primer, a second PCR ran roughly 6 to 12 cycles. MiXCR, applied by TCRdb to the 5' RACE reads, yields one record per CDR3 protein. The sample shows hundreds of thousands of distinct CDR3 sequences, roughly 32% of them seen only once. Sequenced: blood. The receptors were gathered from a woman of 80 years or more in good health.

The chain combines TRBV29-1 with TRBJ2-4, with a weak D call TRBD2 (6 bases). The J call is in doubt because the DNA end fits TRBJ2-7 better. The CDR3 has 12 amino acids. Germline V gene data show CDR1 as SQVTM and CDR2 as ANQGSEA. The CDR3 DNA reads as TGCAGCGGAGCCCGGGGGAGGTACGAGCAGTACTTC. It specifies CSGARGRYEQYF.

V usage is TRBV11-2 and J usage is TRBJ2-7; 8 nucleotides align to TRBD2. The germline V gene encodes CDR1 SGHAT and CDR2 FQNNGV. The CDR3 sequence is 16 residues long. With V trimmed by 2 bases and J by 1 base, 7 bases remained unmatched. The CDR3 is CASSLPTSGDSYEQYF. The CDR3 DNA follows: TGTGCCAGCAGCTTACCTACTAGCGGAGATTCCTACGAGCAGTACTTC.

This clonotype was recorded at least ten times. V is TRBV4-1 and J is TRBJ1-2, with TRBD1 matching over 9 bases. This CDR3 has 17 residues. In germline, CDR1 is MGHRA, CDR2 YSYEKL. V trimming: 0 bases; J trimming: 1 base; junction bases outside the gene matches: 6. The CDR3 region is CASSQEGQGGRNYGYTF. CDR3 nucleotides: TGCGCCAGCAGCCAAGAGGGACAGGGAGGCCGTAACTATGGCTACACCTTC.

The chain carries TRBV7-9 and TRBJ1-1, with 9 bases lining up with TRBD1. The germline V gene encodes CDR1 SEHNR and CDR2 FQNEAQ (reference sequence). This CDR3 region has 13 residues. Trimming at V came to 5 bases and at J to 10 bases, leaving 8 bases not matched to a gene. The CDR3 nucleotides read TGTGCCAGCAGCGGTACACAGGGGGCGAGAGCTTTCTTT. Its protein is CASSGTQGARAFF.

Of note for this clonotype: A read error may explain this, as a much larger clone is one base away. The rearrangement joins TRBV10-3 to TRBJ2-7; D uncertain. The J call may be wrong; the DNA end is better matched by TRBJ2-5. The germline gives CDR1 ENHRY, CDR2 SYGVKD. The CDR3 consists of 12 residues. This CDR3 is CAISDSKETQYF. The CDR3 nucleotides read TGTGCCATCAGTGACTCGAAAGAGACCCAGTACTTC.

This clonotype was counted at least ten times. The CDR3: CAISDPRTVGGEQYF. The CDR3 DNA reads as TGTGCCATCAGTGATCCGAGAACAGTCGGAGGGGAGCAGTACTTC. The gene calls are TRBV10-3 and TRBJ2-7; a possible D gene is TRBD2 (6 bases). In germline, CDR1 is ENHRY, CDR2 SYGVKD. This CDR3 comprises 15 residues. Between the trimmed V and J ends, which lost 3 bases and 7 bases, there was a span of 19 bases.

This clonotype was picked up a small number of times. The J gene is TRBJ1-1, the V gene TRBV7-2; possibly TRBD1 for D (6 bases). Per the germline V gene, CDR1 is SGHTA and CDR2 is FQGNSA. The CDR3 has 16 residues. V shed 5 bases and J shed 7 bases, with 23 bases lying between them. CDR3 in DNA: TGTGCCAGCAGCCGGGGGCTCCAGGGGAGGTTCATTGAAGCTTTCTTT. The encoded protein is CASSRGLQGRFIEAFF.

This clonotype has just a few counts. The V and J genes are TRBV11-1 and TRBJ2-2; TRBD2 is a possible D gene (5 bases). The CDR3 extends over 17 amino acids. V was cut by 0 bases and J by 0 bases, with 11 bases left in between. CDR1 is SGHAT and CDR2 is FQDESV in the germline V gene (reference sequence). DNA for the CDR3: TGTGCCAGCAGCTTAGCGGGAAACGGGGCGAACACCGGGGAGCTGTTTTTT. Encoded protein: CASSLAGNGANTGELFF. Using reference TRBV11-1 and TRBJ2-2 for the parts outside the CDR3, the full variable domain is EAEVAQSPRYKITEKSQAVAFWCDPISGHATLYWYRQILGQGPELLVQFQDESVVDDSQLPKDRFSAERLKGVDSTLKIQPAELGDSAMYLCASSLAGNGANTGELFFGEGSRLTVL.

This clonotype has at least ten counts. This chain connects TRBV30 to TRBJ2-7, with 8 nucleotides matching TRBD1. Trimming at V came to 2 bases and at J to 6 bases, leaving 3 bases not matched to a gene. Looked up from germline, CDR1 is GTSNPN and CDR2 is SVGIG (reference sequence). This CDR3 is 12 amino acids long. The CDR3 DNA is TGTGCCTGGAGTTACAGGGGGAGCGAGCAGTACTTC. Translation gives CAWSYRGSEQYF. The variable domain in full, with the rest retrieved from reference TRBV30 and TRBJ2-7, is SQTIHQWPATLVQPVGSPLSLECTVEGTSNPNLYWYRQAAGRGLQLLFYSVGIGQISSEVPQNLSASRPQDRQFILSSKKLLLSDSGFYLCAWSYRGSEQYFGPGTRLTVT.

This clonotype was seen at least ten times. CDR3: CASSQRQGQSSGANVLTF. The CDR3 region has the DNA TGTGCCAGCAGCCAACGGCAGGGGCAGAGCTCTGGGGCCAACGTCCTGACTTTC. This chain connects TRBV4-2 to TRBJ2-6; perhaps TRBD1 as D (6 bases). Germline assignment: CDR1 LGHNA and CDR2 YNFKEQ. This CDR3 spans 18 amino acids. Trimming shortened V by 2 bases and J by 0 bases, and 14 bases separated the two germline ends.

There are many counts of this clonotype. This rearrangement joins TRBV6-2 or TRBV6-3 to TRBJ1-1, with a tentative D call TRBD1 (5 bases). CDR3 length equals 16 residues. The V end was cut by 5 bases, the J end by 1 base, with 17 bases between. Per the germline V gene, CDR1 is MNHEY and CDR2 is SVGEGT. Here the CDR3 DNA reads TGTGCCAGCAGTCTCGGCCTGATAACAGGGAACACTGAAGCTTTCTTT. This encodes CASSLGLITGNTEAFF.

This clonotype showed up many times. The genes are TRBV29-1 and TRBJ2-7; 9 nucleotides line up with TRBD1. Germline CDR1 and CDR2: SQVTM and ANQGSEA. The ends lost 3 bases at V and 8 bases at J; junction bases unmatched: 8. The CDR3 length is 13 residues. CDR3: CSVEGQGLRKQYF. DNA for the CDR3: TGCAGCGTTGAGGGACAGGGCCTACGAAAGCAGTACTTC.

This clonotype was observed at least ten times. The V call is TRBV24-1, the J call TRBJ2-1, with D perhaps matching TRBD2 (6 bases). The CDR3 runs 17 residues. In germline, CDR1 is KGHDR, CDR2 SFDVKD. Trimming pared 2 bases from V and 0 bases from J, leaving 13 bases between. The CDR3 is CATSDSGGPLSYNEQFF. CDR3 sequence (DNA): TGTGCCACCAGTGATTCCGGGGGACCGCTCTCCTACAATGAGCAGTTCTTC.

The V call is TRBV30, the J call TRBJ2-7; D might be TRBD1 (6 bases). This CDR3 comprises 14 residues. Germline V lookup: CDR1 GTSNPN, CDR2 SVGIG (reference sequence). V was shortened by 3 bases and J by 0 bases, with 12 bases between the two germline ends. This chain's CDR3 is CAWRNRESSYEQYF. Here the CDR3 DNA reads TGTGCCTGGAGGAACAGGGAGAGCTCCTACGAGCAGTACTTC.

The V gene is TRBV5-1, the J gene TRBJ2-7; D not certain. Germline values: CDR1 SGHRS, CDR2 YFSETQ. The V end lost 5 bases, the J end lost 6 bases, and 18 bases lay between the germline ends. The CDR3 loop spans 14 amino acids. As DNA, the CDR3 is TGCGCCAGCAGGACCGCAGGCGATACTACCGAGCAGTACTTC. Amino acids: CASRTAGDTTEQYF.

This clonotype occurred many times. V and J are TRBV25-1 and TRBJ1-1; 8 nucleotides agree with TRBD1. V lost 6 bases to trimming and J lost 4 bases; unmatched junction nucleotides: 10. The CDR3 is made up of 15 amino acids. Germline V gene sequence: CDR1 MGHDK, CDR2 SYGVNS. This CDR3 is CASRGRDRSLTEAFF. As DNA, the CDR3 is TGTGCCAGCAGGGGCCGGGACAGGTCTCTCACTGAAGCTTTCTTT.

This clonotype has more than one count but fewer than ten. This rearrangement joins TRBV5-4 to TRBJ1-2; 11 nucleotides match TRBD1. The V gene's germline CDR1 is SGHNT and CDR2 YYREEE (reference sequence). With V trimmed by 10 bases and J by 8 bases, 13 bases remained unmatched. This CDR3 contains 14 residues. CDR3 amino acids: CACWDRGDLRGYTF. The CDR3, as DNA: TGTGCCTGCTGGGACAGGGGGGACTTGAGGGGCTACACCTTC. Together with reference TRBV5-4 and TRBJ1-2, the CDR3 gives the full variable domain: ETGVTQSPTHLIKTRGQQVTLRCSSQSGHNTVSWYQQALGQGPQFIFQYYREEENGRGNFPPRFSGLQFPNYSSELNVNALELDDSALYLCACWDRGDLRGYTFGSGTRLTVV.

This clonotype was observed at least ten times. The chain employs TRBV5-5 and TRBJ2-3, with 7 bases lining up with TRBD2. The CDR3 sequence is 16 residues long. V lost 0 bases to trimming and J lost 2 bases; unmatched junction nucleotides: 6. The germline V gene has CDR1 SGHKS and CDR2 YYEKEE (reference sequence). The CDR3 is CASSLVMGGSTDTQYF. Written as DNA, the CDR3 is TGTGCCAGCAGCTTGGTTATGGGGGGGTCCACAGATACGCAGTATTTT.

This clonotype has a count of ten or more. This chain links TRBV7-2 with TRBJ2-2; TRBD2 matches 8 bases. This CDR3 contains 16 residues. Germline V gene sequence: CDR1 SGHTA, CDR2 FQGNSA. V lost 6 bases to trimming and J lost 5 bases; unmatched junction nucleotides: 11. For the CDR3, the DNA is TGTGCCAGCAGTGCATACGGGGGGGTTAGAACCGGGGAGCTGTTTTTT. It is translated as CASSAYGGVRTGELFF.

This clonotype came up a few times. V gene TRBV27 combines with J gene TRBJ1-2, with 8 bases lining up with TRBD1. CDR3 length: 14 amino acids. V lost 9 bases, J lost 3 bases, and 9 bases stayed unmatched. Germline CDR1 MNHEY, CDR2 SMNVEV (reference sequence). The CDR3 spells CASRGTGDHYGYTF. As DNA, the CDR3 is TGTGCCAGTCGGGGGACAGGCGATCACTATGGCTACACCTTC.

Turning to this clonotype: One end of the junction is discordant with germline, which a read error may explain. This chain links TRBV12-3 or TRBV12-4 with TRBJ2-3; D remains ambiguous. This CDR3 region has 14 residues. CDR3 sequence: CASSLAVRTDAQYF. CDR3 nucleotide sequence: TGTGCCAGCAGTTTAGCGGTGCGCACAGATGCGCAGTATTTT.